Each of the 2 T cell receptor beta chains below was sequenced from the same sample in a study of tumor-infiltrating lymphocytes in primary liver carcinoma. Co-extraction of both nucleic acids (RNA and DNA) used about 17-31 mg of unsorted bulk tissue. A primer in the constant region served to generate TCR beta cDNA from about 470 ng of total RNA. It was through three nested multiplex PCR rounds of slightly modified ARM-PCR that TCR beta libraries arose. A C-beta reverse primer was combined with TRBV1-TRBV30 forward primers in the first two PCR rounds, and each round had approximately 9 cycles. MiXCR, applied by TCRdb to the multiplex PCR reads, yields one record per CDR3 protein. The data hold roughly 120,000 distinct CDR3 sequences, with around 70% observed a single time. The sample consisted of tumor-adjacent normal liver tissue. The receptors here all came from a woman in her sixties or seventies with primary liver carcinoma and hepatitis B virus infection.

The table lists this clonotype with a few counts. An end of the junction does not agree with germline; a read error may underlie this. CDR3 amino acids: CASSLWAGYEQCF. The CDR3 coding sequence is TGTGCCAGCAGTTTATGGGCAGGGTACGAGCAGTGCTTC. The chain links TRBV28 to TRBJ2-7; maybe TRBD1 (5 bases). The CDR3 loop spans 13 amino acids. Germline loops: CDR1 MDHEN, CDR2 SYDVKM.

Comment on this clonotype: Compared with germline, one end of the junction differs, possibly owing to a read error. The V and J genes are TRBV28 and TRBJ1-6, with unresolved D. CDR1 and CDR2 (germline): MDHEN, SYDVKM. The CDR3 is made up of 13 amino acids. CDR3 coding DNA: TGTGTCAGCAGTTACCCCGAAAATTCACCCCTTCACTTT. Amino acids: CVSSYPENSPLHF. Complete variable domain (other parts from reference TRBV28 and TRBJ1-6): DVKVTQSSRYLVKRTGEKVFLECVQDMDHENMFWYRQDPGLGLRLIYFSYDVKMKEKGDIPEGYSVSREKKERFSLILESASTNQTSMYLCVSSYPENSPLHFGNGTRLTVT.